A selection of T cell receptor beta chains follows, all from one sample in a study of Ad26.COV2.S vaccination and SARS-CoV-2 variants. Assay: immunoSEQ multiplex PCR; the TCRdb copy retains only in-frame clones and omits some. The table has 400,000 to 500,000 clones, about 91% seen once. The starting material was peripheral blood, obtained in a trial of Ad26.COV2.S vaccine versus placebo. The receptors were sampled from a person aged 18-60 years who received the Ad26.COV2.S COVID-19 vaccine or a placebo. CDR3s include the opening cysteine and the closing phenylalanine or tryptophan. Each record gives: J gene, clone size, D gene, V gene, CDR3 protein, CDR3 DNA. D genes are given only for firm matches. The listing skips clone size in some rows; elsewhere it reads once, few, many or a size class.

J: TRBJ1-2; size: NA; D: NA; V: TRBV11-3; CDR3: CASSLGGERGYTF; DNA: TGTGCCAGCAGCTTAGGGGGGGAACGTGGCTACACCTTC
J: TRBJ2-7; size: NA; D: NA; V: TRBV18; CDR3: CASSVAGTSPYEQYF; DNA: TGTGCCAGCTCAGTGGCCGGGACAAGCCCCTACGAGCAGTACTTC
J: TRBJ2-5; size: NA; D: NA; V: TRBV29-1; CDR3: CSVGQETQYF; DNA: TGCAGCGTTGGTCAAGAGACCCAGTACTTC
J: TRBJ2-6; size: NA; D: TRBD1; V: TRBV9; CDR3: CASSVWDRFDGANVLTF; DNA: TGTGCCAGCAGCGTATGGGACAGGTTCGATGGGGCCAACGTCCTGACTTTC
J: TRBJ2-3; size: NA; D: NA; V: TRBV18; CDR3: CASSPPADTQYF; DNA: TGTGCCAGCTCACCTCCCGCAGATACGCAGTATTTT
J: TRBJ2-3; size: once; D: TRBD2; V: TRBV10-3; CDR3: CAISQLGGSTDTQYF; DNA: TGTGCCATCAGTCAGCTGGGGGGGTCCACAGATACGCAGTATTTT
J: TRBJ2-1; size: NA; D: TRBD1; V: TRBV18; CDR3: CASSPRSQGAGEQFF; DNA: TGTGCCAGCTCACCACGGAGTCAGGGGGCCGGTGAGCAGTTCTTC
J: TRBJ2-1; size: few; D: TRBD1; V: TRBV18; CDR3: CASSPRTGSFFYNEQFF; DNA: TGTGCCAGCTCACCCAGGACAGGCAGTTTCTTTTACAATGAGCAGTTCTTC
J: TRBJ1-5; size: few; D: NA; V: TRBV5-5; CDR3: CASSRDGTPNQPQHF; DNA: TGTGCCAGCAGCCGAGACGGGACACCGAATCAGCCCCAGCATTTT
J: TRBJ2-5; size: NA; D: NA; V: TRBV7-2; CDR3: CASSLLGLMAGGTQYF; DNA: TGTGCCAGCAGCTTACTCGGGCTGATGGCAGGCGGGACCCAGTACTTC
J: TRBJ2-1; size: NA; D: NA; V: TRBV5-1; CDR3: CASSLVGRHHNEQFF; DNA: TGCGCCAGCAGCTTGGTTGGACGACACCACAATGAGCAGTTCTTC
J: TRBJ2-3; size: NA; D: TRBD2; V: TRBV4-3; CDR3: CASSPLAGGYSTDTQYF; DNA: TGCGCCAGCAGCCCGTTAGCGGGGGGGTATAGCACAGATACGCAGTATTTT
J: TRBJ2-1; size: NA; D: TRBD2; V: TRBV7-3; CDR3: CASSASGGAYNEQFF; DNA: TGTGCCAGCAGCGCCAGCGGGGGGGCCTACAATGAGCAGTTCTTC
J: TRBJ1-5; size: NA; D: NA; V: TRBV6-5; CDR3: CASTLNRDSNQPQHF; DNA: TGTGCCAGCACCCTAAACAGGGATAGCAATCAGCCCCAGCATTTT
J: TRBJ1-2; size: few; D: NA; V: TRBV7-6; CDR3: CASSLSGGGYGYTF; DNA: TGTGCCAGCAGCTTATCCGGGGGGGGTTATGGCTACACCTTC
J: TRBJ2-7; size: NA; D: NA; V: TRBV30; CDR3: CAWRALATVAGEQYF; DNA: TGTGCCTGGAGGGCTTTGGCGACTGTGGCAGGCGAGCAGTACTTC
J: TRBJ1-1; size: NA; D: TRBD1; V: TRBV2; CDR3: CASDSQGAGEAFF; DNA: TGTGCCAGCGACTCTCAGGGGGCGGGAGAAGCTTTCTTT
J: TRBJ2-1; size: NA; D: TRBD2; V: TRBV7-2; CDR3: CASSFLAGGVNEQFF; DNA: TGTGCCAGCAGCTTCTTAGCGGGAGGGGTTAATGAGCAGTTCTTC
J: TRBJ2-1; size: NA; D: NA; V: TRBV5-1; CDR3: CASTLLGGLYNEQFF; DNA: TGCGCCAGCACCCTCCTGGGGGGGCTTTACAATGAGCAGTTCTTC
J: TRBJ2-3; size: NA; D: NA; V: TRBV5-8; CDR3: CASSLAMETDTQYF; DNA: TGTGCCAGCAGCTTGGCAATGGAGACAGATACGCAGTATTTT
J: TRBJ1-2; size: NA; D: NA; V: TRBV7-9; CDR3: CASSLDRDGYTF; DNA: TGTGCCAGCAGCTTAGACAGGGATGGCTACACCTTC
J: TRBJ2-3; size: NA; D: NA; V: TRBV29-1; CDR3: CSVAGRATDTQYF; DNA: TGCAGCGTTGCTGGCAGGGCCACAGATACGCAGTATTTT
J: TRBJ1-1; size: NA; D: NA; V: TRBV28; CDR3: CASSPPDRREAFF; DNA: TGTGCCAGCAGCCCGCCGGACAGACGTGAAGCTTTCTTT
J: TRBJ2-1; size: NA; D: NA; V: TRBV7-6; CDR3: CASSLGLAIYNEQFF; DNA: TGTGCCAGCAGCTTAGGTCTAGCGATATACAATGAGCAGTTCTTC
J: TRBJ1-2; size: NA; D: NA; V: TRBV7-2; CDR3: CASSLVQGFGYTF; DNA: TGTGCCAGCAGCTTAGTACAGGGTTTTGGCTACACCTTC